This T cell receptor (beta chain) is from a study of blood T cell repertoires in COVID-19. Study as a whole: The United States, Italy and Spain were the sources of the acute and convalescent COVID-19 samples. T cells, B-cell-depleted T cells, or PBMCs provided the cDNA or gDNA that served as material.

The authors' processing: Amplification of reference gene primers provided the estimated nucleated cell counts. Assay used: immunoSEQ multiplex PCR; TCRdb lists only in-frame clones, some missing. From that table come the V and J calls and clone size; the DNA was used to work out D and trimming. The sample includes about 98,000 clones, under 85% seen only once; the top ten take roughly 25%. The length of the CDR3 is 15 residues. Trimming took off 5 bases at V and 7 bases at J, with 17 bases between the two ends. CDR1 is KGHDR, CDR2 SFDVKD, per germline. The chain carries TRBV24-1 and TRBJ2-1, with a possible D match to TRBD2 (6 bases). This receptor was taken from a man in his 70s with acute or convalescent COVID-19. Sequenced input: peripheral blood. CDR3 DNA sequence: TGTGCCACCAGTGGAAGTACGGGAGACGGGAATGAGCAGTTCTTC. It yields the protein CATSGSTGDGNEQFF.